These 10 T cell receptor beta chains originate from one sample sequenced in a study of neurological immune-mediated disorders. TCRdb used MiXCR to reprocess the 5' RACE reads, holding one entry per CDR3 protein. Among about 79,000 distinct CDR3 sequences listed, 14% were seen once. The sample consisted of PBMCs. The receptors here all came from a woman aged 45 to 65 in good health.

This clonotype was found many times. The chain uses TRBV7-2 and TRBJ1-1, with D unresolved. V shed 3 bases and J shed 1 base, with 15 bases lying between them. This CDR3 comprises 16 residues. The V gene's germline CDR1 is SGHTA and CDR2 FQGNSA. CDR3 loop: CASSFYAITGNTEAFF. CDR3 coding DNA: TGTGCCAGCAGCTTTTATGCAATTACGGGGAACACTGAAGCTTTCTTT.

In this sample, this clonotype turned up many times. The V gene is TRBV5-1, the J gene TRBJ2-7; D unclear. This CDR3 has 12 residues. V was clipped by 5 bases and J by 6 bases, with 12 bases between them. Per germline, CDR1 SGHRS and CDR2 YFSETQ. The CDR3 here is CASSSLGREQYF. The CDR3 nucleotides are TGCGCCAGCAGTTCCTTGGGTCGCGAGCAGTACTTC.

This clonotype occurred many times. The rearrangement uses TRBV20-1 and TRBJ2-5; TRBD2 matches at 12 bases. J gave up 8 bases and V 0 bases, and 7 bases lay outside the gene matches. Germline lookup yields CDR1 DFQATT and CDR2 SNEGSKA (reference sequence). This CDR3 has 15 residues. In nucleotides, the CDR3 is TGCAGTGCTAGAGACCCTAGCGGGAGGGGGTCAACCCAGTACTTC. Amino acids: CSARDPSGRGSTQYF.

Notes on this clonotype: The germline gene is not matched at one end of the junction; a read error may be the cause. The chain combines TRBV12-3 or TRBV12-4 with TRBJ1-5; 7 positions agree with TRBD1. The CDR3 contains 14 residues. The CDR3 nucleotides read TGTGCCAACAGTTTAGCCGCAGGGGGTCAGCCCCAGCATTTT. Its protein is CANSLAAGGQPQHF.

There are many counts of this clonotype. This chain connects TRBV28 to TRBJ2-3, with unresolved D. Between the trimmed V and J ends, which lost 2 bases and 0 bases, there was a span of 6 bases. The CDR3 extends over 14 amino acids. Looked up from germline, CDR1 is MDHEN and CDR2 is SYDVKM. The CDR3 loop reads CASSLLISTDTQYF. CDR3 coding DNA: TGTGCCAGCAGTTTACTGATCAGCACAGATACGCAGTATTTT.

This clonotype has ten or more counts. The chain links TRBV5-1 to TRBJ2-7; TRBD1 agrees at 9 bases. The CDR3 totals 15 residues. CDR1 SGHRS and CDR2 YFSETQ come from the germline V gene. The V segment lost 4 bases and the J segment 5 bases; nucleotides outside the gene matches: 10. CDR3 protein: CASSPGDRGSDEQYF. DNA for the CDR3: TGCGCCAGCAGCCCAGGCGACAGGGGGTCGGACGAGCAGTACTTC.

This clonotype was detected many times. The rearrangement links TRBV20-1 to TRBJ2-2; 10 bases are shared with TRBD2. Germline V gene data show CDR1 as DFQATT and CDR2 as SNEGSKA (reference sequence). This CDR3 contains 16 residues. V shed 1 base, J shed 1 base, and the junction held 3 bases outside the gene matches. In nucleotides, the CDR3 is TGCAGTGCTAGAGTGTGGACTAGCGGGAACACCGGGGAGCTGTTTTTT. It encodes CSARVWTSGNTGELFF.

Many counts were recorded for this clonotype. The genes are TRBV5-1 and TRBJ1-2; 10 bases fit TRBD1. V was pared by 4 bases and J by 6 bases, with 12 bases of the junction left unmatched. The CDR3 runs 16 residues. The germline CDR1 and CDR2 sequences are SGHRS and YFSETQ. CDR3: CASSPPRTGGYDGYTF. For the CDR3, the DNA is TGCGCCAGCAGCCCACCCCGGACAGGGGGATATGATGGCTACACCTTC.

This clonotype was observed many times. V and J are TRBV5-1 and TRBJ2-4; tentatively, D is TRBD1 (7 bases). V lost 6 bases and J lost 9, with 19 bases in between. This CDR3 contains 14 residues. In germline, CDR1 is SGHRS, CDR2 YFSETQ. Here the CDR3 DNA reads TGCGCCAGCAAGTCGGAGGGGGCCGAATCCATTCAGTACTTC. As protein: CASKSEGAESIQYF.

This clonotype was seen many times. The chain recombines TRBV5-6 with TRBJ2-3; the match to TRBD2 covers 8 bases. The V segment lost 5 bases and the J segment 5 bases; nucleotides outside the gene matches: 16. Germline CDR1 and CDR2: SGHDT and YYEEEE. The CDR3 spans 17 residues. The CDR3 sequence: CASRLDRSGGPGDTQYF. In DNA form, the CDR3 reads TGTGCCAGCAGGTTAGATCGCTCGGGAGGGCCTGGAGATACGCAGTATTTT.